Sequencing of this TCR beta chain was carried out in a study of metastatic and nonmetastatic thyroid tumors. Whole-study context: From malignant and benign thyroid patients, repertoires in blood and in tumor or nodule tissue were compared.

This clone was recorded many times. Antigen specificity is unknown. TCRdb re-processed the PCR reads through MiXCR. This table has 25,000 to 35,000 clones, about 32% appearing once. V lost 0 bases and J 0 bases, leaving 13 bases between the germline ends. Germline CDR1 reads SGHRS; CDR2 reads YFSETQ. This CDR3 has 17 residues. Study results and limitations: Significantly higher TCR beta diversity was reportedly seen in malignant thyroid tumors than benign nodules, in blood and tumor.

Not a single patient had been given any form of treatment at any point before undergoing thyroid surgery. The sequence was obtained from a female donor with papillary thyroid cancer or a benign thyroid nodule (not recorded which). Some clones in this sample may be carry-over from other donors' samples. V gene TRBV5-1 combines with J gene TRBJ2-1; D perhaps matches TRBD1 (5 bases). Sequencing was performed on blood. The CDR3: CASSLGRGGSSYNEQFF. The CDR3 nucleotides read TGCGCCAGCAGCTTGGGAAGGGGCGGCAGCTCCTACAATGAGCAGTTCTTC.